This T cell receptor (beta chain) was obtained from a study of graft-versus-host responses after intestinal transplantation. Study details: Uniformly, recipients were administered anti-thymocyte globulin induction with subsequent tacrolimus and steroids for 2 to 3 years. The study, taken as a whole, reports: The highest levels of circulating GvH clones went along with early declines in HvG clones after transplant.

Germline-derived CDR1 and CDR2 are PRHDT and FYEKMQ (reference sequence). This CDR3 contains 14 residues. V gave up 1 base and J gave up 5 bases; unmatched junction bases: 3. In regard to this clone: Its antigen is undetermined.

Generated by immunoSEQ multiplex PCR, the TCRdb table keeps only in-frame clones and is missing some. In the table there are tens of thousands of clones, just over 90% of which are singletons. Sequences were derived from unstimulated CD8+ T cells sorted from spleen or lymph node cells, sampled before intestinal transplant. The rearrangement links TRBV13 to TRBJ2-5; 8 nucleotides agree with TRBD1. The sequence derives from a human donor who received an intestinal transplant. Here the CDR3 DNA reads TGTGCCAGCAGCTTAGCGGACAGGGTGGAGACCCAGTACTTC. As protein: CASSLADRVETQYF. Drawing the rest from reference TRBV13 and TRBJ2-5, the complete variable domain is AAGVIQSPRHLIKEKRETATLKCYPIPRHDTVYWYQQGPGQDPQFLISFYEKMQSDKGSIPDRFSAQQFSDYHSELNMSSLELGDSALYFCASSLADRVETQYFGPGTRLLVL.